Detailed here is one T cell receptor beta chain. Its antigen is as yet unknown. The data are from a study of T cell repertoires in cytomegalovirus infection. The CDR3 covers 17 residues. Germline CDR1 LGHNT, CDR2 FRNRAP. Trimming took 1 base from V and 0 from J, leaving 14 bases between them. Each CDR3 protein is one row after TCRdb ran MiXCR on the reads. The sample contains under 300,000 distinct CDR3 sequences, less than 25% of which appear only once. This clonotype was sampled from a human donor in good health (CMV status not recorded). Some clones in this sample may be carry-over from other donors' samples. The material was cultured PBMCs, obtained from culture after CMV antigen stimulation. The chain has TRBV12-5 and TRBJ2-3; D might be TRBD2 (6 bases). The CDR3 DNA reads as TGTGCTAGTGGTTTGGGACTAGGCGAGGGAAGCACAGATACGCAGTATTTT. It translates to CASGLGLGEGSTDTQYF.